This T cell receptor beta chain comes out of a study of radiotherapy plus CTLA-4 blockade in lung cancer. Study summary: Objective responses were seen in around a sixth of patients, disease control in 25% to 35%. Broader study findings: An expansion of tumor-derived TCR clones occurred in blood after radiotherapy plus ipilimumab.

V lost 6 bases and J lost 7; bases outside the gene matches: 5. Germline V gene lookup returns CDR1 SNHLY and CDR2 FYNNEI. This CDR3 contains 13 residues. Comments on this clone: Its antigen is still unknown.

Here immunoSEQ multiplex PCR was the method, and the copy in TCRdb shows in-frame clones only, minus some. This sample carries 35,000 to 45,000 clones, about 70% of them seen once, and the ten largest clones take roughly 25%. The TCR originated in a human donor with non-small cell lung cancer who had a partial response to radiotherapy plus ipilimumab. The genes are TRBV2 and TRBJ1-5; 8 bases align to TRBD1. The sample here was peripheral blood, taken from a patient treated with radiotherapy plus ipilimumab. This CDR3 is CASRGQGEQPQHF. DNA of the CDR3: TGTGCCAGCAGAGGACAGGGTGAGCAGCCCCAGCATTTT.